This passage covers 32 T cell receptor beta chains from one sample sequenced in a study of CD4+ T cells in melanoma. Here immunoSEQ multiplex PCR was the method, and the copy in TCRdb shows in-frame clones only, minus some. The sample lists over 14,000 clones, approximately 63% occurring once. Sequencing input: cells from a culture (not recorded whether cultured in vitro). Receptor source: a human donor with melanoma.

This clone was seen a handful of times. The rearrangement uses TRBV27 and TRBJ1-6, with a weak D call TRBD1 (6 bases). CDR1 is MNHEY and CDR2 is SMNVEV in the germline V gene (reference sequence). V lost 0 bases and J 13 bases, leaving 7 bases between the germline ends. This CDR3 is 12 amino acids long. The CDR3 DNA reads TGTGCCAGCAGTTTATCCGGGGGCCCCCTCCACTTT. It translates to CASSLSGGPLHF.

The chain recombines TRBV9 with TRBJ2-5, with 11 bases that match TRBD2. There are 17 residues in the CDR3. After removal of 3 bases from V and 2 bases from J, the junction contained 9 bases not matched to a gene. Germline CDR1 and CDR2: SGDLS and YYNGEE. CDR3 in amino acids: CASSDPVTSGRQETQYF. The CDR3 DNA follows: TGTGCCAGCAGCGACCCTGTTACTAGCGGGAGACAAGAGACCCAGTACTTC.

The rearrangement uses TRBV2 and TRBJ2-1; D may be TRBD2 (5 bases). V was cut by 7 bases and J by 6 bases, with 10 bases left in between. This CDR3 is 12 amino acids long. Germline lookup yields CDR1 SNHLY and CDR2 FYNNEI. CDR3 bases: TGTGCCAGCACGGTTGAGGGCAATGAGCAGTTCTTC. Its protein product is CASTVEGNEQFF.

The rearrangement links TRBV7-9 to TRBJ2-3; D remains ambiguous. This CDR3 is 12 amino acids long. The ends were cut back, 5 bases at V and 4 bases at J, with 7 bases in the middle. From germline, CDR1 is SEHNR and CDR2 FQNEAQ (reference sequence). In DNA form, the CDR3 reads TGTGCCAGCAGCCCTCAGTCAGATACGCAGTATTTT. Translated, it gives CASSPQSDTQYF.

The rearrangement joins TRBV7-2 to TRBJ2-5; D is uncertain. The germline V gene has CDR1 SGHTA and CDR2 FQGNSA. Trimming cost V 5 bases and J 2 bases, with 12 bases left between them. The CDR3 is 14 residues long. CDR3 nucleotide sequence: TGTGCCAGCAGCACATCTGGGCTTCAAGAGACCCAGTACTTC. Translated: CASSTSGLQETQYF. The whole variable domain, remainder taken from reference TRBV7-2 and TRBJ2-5, is GAGVSQSPSNKVTEKGKDVELRCDPISGHTALYWYRQSLGQGLEFLIYFQGNSAPDKSGLPSDRFSAERTGGSVSTLTIQRTQQEDSAVYLCASSTSGLQETQYFGPGTRLLVL.

This clone was seen more than once but under ten times. CDR3 bases: TGTGCCAGCAGCATCAACAGGGGGAAAAAAAGCACAGATACGCAGTATTTT. This encodes CASSINRGKKSTDTQYF. The chain joins TRBV11-2 to TRBJ2-3; 8 nucleotides line up with TRBD1. The CDR3 sequence is 17 residues long. V shed 5 bases, J shed 0 bases, and the junction held 10 bases outside the gene matches. The germline V gene has CDR1 SGHAT and CDR2 FQNNGV.

The chain is built from TRBV6-1 and TRBJ2-7; the D gene could be TRBD1 or TRBD2 (5 bases each). There are 14 residues in the CDR3. Trimming removed 6 bases at V and 4 bases at J, with 16 bases between. CDR1 and CDR2 from the germline V gene are MNHNS and SASEGT. CDR3 nucleotide sequence: TGTGCCAGCAGACCGTCGGGACGGAGTTACGAGCAGTACTTC. Its translation is CASRPSGRSYEQYF.

The rearrangement uses TRBV30 and TRBJ2-5, with 9 bases fitting TRBD2. The CDR3 sequence is 15 residues long. Looked up from germline, CDR1 is GTSNPN and CDR2 is SVGIG (reference sequence). Germline trimming cut 2 bases from V and 4 bases from J; bases unmatched to any gene: 8. As DNA, the CDR3 is TGTGCCTGGAGTCGCGGGGGGGGAGTAGGAGAGACCCAGTACTTC. This gives the protein CAWSRGGGVGETQYF.

The rearrangement links TRBV13 to TRBJ2-7; D not resolved. This CDR3 spans 13 amino acids. V was clipped by 3 bases and J by 1 base, with 7 bases between them. Germline-derived CDR1 and CDR2 are PRHDT and FYEKMQ (reference sequence). Written as DNA, the CDR3 is TGTGCCAGCAGCTTTAGAAGGTCCTACGAGCAGTACTTC. Its protein product is CASSFRRSYEQYF.

The rearrangement uses TRBV11-2 and TRBJ1-6; 7 positions agree with TRBD1. The CDR3 sequence is 13 residues long. Per the germline V gene, CDR1 is SGHAT and CDR2 is FQNNGV. V trimming: 5 bases; J trimming: 14 bases; junction bases outside the gene matches: 9. CDR3: CASSPRQGLTLHF. DNA of the CDR3: TGTGCCAGCAGCCCCAGACAGGGCTTGACCCTCCACTTT. The full variable domain, its missing parts supplied by reference TRBV11-2 and TRBJ1-6, is EAGVAQSPRYKIIEKRQSVAFWCNPISGHATLYWYQQILGQGPKLLIQFQNNGVVDDSQLPKDRFSAERLKGVDSTLKIQPAKLEDSAVYLCASSPRQGLTLHFGNGTRLTVT.

This chain connects TRBV13 to TRBJ1-1, with D perhaps matching TRBD1 (6 bases). V was pared by 5 bases and J by 1 base, with 14 bases between. Per the germline V gene, CDR1 is PRHDT and CDR2 is FYEKMQ (reference sequence). This CDR3 is built from 15 residues. The CDR3 DNA reads as TGTGCCAGCAGCCAAGGGGGGGGATGGAACACTGAAGCTTTCTTT. Encoded protein: CASSQGGGWNTEAFF.

The genes are TRBV7-8 and TRBJ1-6; a weak D match, TRBD1 (6 bases). The CDR3 contains 14 residues. Germline lookup yields CDR1 SGHVS and CDR2 FQNEAQ. Between the trimmed V and J ends, which lost 2 bases and 10 bases, there was a span of 12 bases. DNA of the CDR3: TGTGCCAGCAGCTTACAGGGGAAAGGGTCACCCCTCCACTTT. This translates into CASSLQGKGSPLHF.

As for this clone: At one end the junction does not follow the germline gene, possibly because of a read error. The chain employs TRBV6-5 and TRBJ2-7; D unclear. CDR3 size: 13 residues. Germline V gene lookup returns CDR1 MNHEY and CDR2 SVGAGI. The CDR3 protein is CAISANGMGEQYF. CDR3 nucleotide sequence: TGTGCCATCAGTGCGAACGGAATGGGCGAGCAGTACTTC.

The chain's CDR3 is CASSVGGLAGINEQFF. The CDR3 bases are TGTGCCAGCAGCGTAGGGGGACTAGCGGGGATCAATGAGCAGTTCTTC. The V call is TRBV9, the J call TRBJ2-1; 13 nucleotides align to TRBD2. CDR3 size: 16 residues. From germline, CDR1 is SGDLS and CDR2 YYNGEE. The J segment lost 6 bases and the V segment lost 0 bases, leaving 3 bases of the junction unmatched.

The chain recombines TRBV19 with TRBJ2-1; 15 bases agree with TRBD2. Germline CDR1 is LNHDA and CDR2 is SQIVND (reference sequence). Germline trimming cut 6 bases from V and 7 bases from J; bases unmatched to any gene: 7. The CDR3 sequence is 16 residues long. CDR3 nucleotides: TGTGCCAGTAGGACACTCGGGACTAGCGGGGGGAATGAGCAGTTCTTC. Residues: CASRTLGTSGGNEQFF.

The CDR3 reads CASSLEMGAVETQYF. CDR3 DNA sequence: TGCGCCAGCAGCTTGGAGATGGGAGCGGTAGAGACCCAGTACTTC. This rearrangement joins TRBV5-1 to TRBJ2-5; tentative D call: TRBD2 (5 bases). V was cut by 0 bases and J by 4 bases, with 13 bases left in between. Germline assignment: CDR1 SGHRS and CDR2 YFSETQ. The CDR3 contains 15 residues.

Written as DNA, the CDR3 is TGTGCCAGCCAAAGGGGTGGCGGGGGGGCCGGAGATACGCAGTATTTT. Encoded protein: CASQRGGGGAGDTQYF. The chain links TRBV2 to TRBJ2-3; 9 bases are a match to TRBD2. The CDR3 consists of 16 residues. Germline V gene data show CDR1 as SNHLY and CDR2 as FYNNEI. J lost 5 bases, V lost 8 bases, and 14 bases had no gene match.

The chain is built from TRBV5-4 and TRBJ1-2; D not certain. Germline V gene sequence: CDR1 SGHNT, CDR2 YYREEE (reference sequence). Trimming pared 4 bases from V and 4 bases from J, leaving 14 bases between. There are 14 residues in the CDR3. Written as DNA, the CDR3 is TGTGCCAGCAGCGGGTTTGACTGGTCCTATGGCTACACCTTC. The encoded protein is CASSGFDWSYGYTF.

In this sample, this clone turned up once. The chain combines TRBV7-3 with TRBJ1-5; D ambiguous. This CDR3 has 16 amino acids. CDR1 is SGHTA and CDR2 is FQGTGA in the germline V gene. V lost 5 bases to trimming and J lost 0 bases, with 14 bases between them. The CDR3 bases are TGTGCCAGCAGCCCCGAGACCCCATATAGCAATCAGCCCCAGCATTTT. This encodes CASSPETPYSNQPQHF.

This rearrangement joins TRBV2 to TRBJ1-3; D perhaps matches TRBD1 (5 bases). Trimming took off 6 bases at V and 1 base at J, with 10 bases between the two ends. The CDR3 has 14 amino acids. Per germline, CDR1 SNHLY and CDR2 FYNNEI. The CDR3, as DNA: TGTGCCAGCAGGCCCAGGGTTTCTGGAAACACCATATATTTT. This encodes CASRPRVSGNTIYF.

The table lists this clone with a few counts. The chain carries TRBV5-6 and TRBJ1-1; no clear D. Germline CDR1 and CDR2: SGHDT and YYEEEE. The CDR3 loop spans 15 amino acids. The germline V and J ends were trimmed by 4 bases and 0 bases, with 13 bases remaining between them. CDR3 sequence (DNA): TGTGCCAGCAGCCCAGGCAGTCTGATGAACACTGAAGCTTTCTTT. It encodes CASSPGSLMNTEAFF.

Regarding this clone: Distinct nucleotide sequences in the sample also encode this CDR3. The chain carries TRBV5-1 and TRBJ1-6, with a possible D match to TRBD1 (5 bases). Germline CDR1 SGHRS, CDR2 YFSETQ. This CDR3 spans 16 amino acids. V lost 3 bases and J lost 0, with 10 bases in between. The CDR3 loop reads CASSSQGSSYNSPLHF. In nucleotides, the CDR3 is TGCGCCAGCAGCTCTCAGGGAAGCTCCTATAATTCACCCCTCCACTTT. Full variable domain (remainder filled in from reference TRBV5-1 and TRBJ1-6): KAGVTQTPRYLIKTRGQQVTLSCSPISGHRSVSWYQQTPGQGLQFLFEYFSETQRNKGNFPGRFSGRQFSNSRSEMNVSTLELGDSALYLCASSSQGSSYNSPLHFGNGTRLTVT.

The gene calls are TRBV7-2 and TRBJ2-7; D ambiguous. This CDR3 is 14 amino acids long. The V gene lost 2 bases and the J gene lost 0 bases, with 8 bases spanning the gap. CDR1 and CDR2 from the germline V gene are SGHTA and FQGNSA. CDR3 in amino acids: CASSLTRSSYEQYF. CDR3 nucleotide sequence: TGTGCCAGCAGCTTAACCCGGAGCTCCTACGAGCAGTACTTC.

This sequence joins TRBV6-5 and TRBJ1-2, with TRBD1 as a possible D gene (5 bases). This CDR3 is built from 13 residues. With 2 bases removed from V and 2 bases from J, the gap between germline ends came to 6 bases. Germline V gene sequence: CDR1 MNHEY, CDR2 SVGAGI. The CDR3 coding sequence is TGTGCCAGCAGTTACGGACAAAACTATGGCTACACCTTC. Translating it yields CASSYGQNYGYTF.

V is TRBV6-6 and J is TRBJ1-4; D remains unclear. Trimming took 2 bases from V and 8 from J, leaving 12 bases between them. The CDR3 runs to 14 residues. Looked up from germline, CDR1 is MNHNY and CDR2 is SVGAGI (reference sequence). This CDR3 is CASSYAGPREKLFF. As DNA, the CDR3 is TGTGCCAGCAGTTACGCGGGTCCCCGCGAAAAACTGTTTTTT.

The CDR3 DNA follows: TGCAGCGTTGGGGGACATTCGAGCTCTGGAAACACCATATATTTT. It codes for CSVGGHSSSGNTIYF. The J gene is TRBJ1-3, the V gene TRBV29-1, with D possibly matching TRBD1 (6 bases). The germline V gene has CDR1 SQVTM and CDR2 ANQGSEA. Deletions cut 4 bases from V and 0 bases from J, with 13 bases between. The CDR3 loop spans 15 amino acids.

This chain uses TRBV2 with TRBJ1-5; 7 bases line up with TRBD1. The germline CDR1 and CDR2 sequences are SNHLY and FYNNEI. Trimming cost V 5 bases and J 4 bases; bases outside gene matches: 5. The CDR3 runs 14 residues. In DNA form, the CDR3 reads TGTGCCAGCAGTCGGGACAGCGATAATCAGCCCCAGCATTTT. Amino acid sequence: CASSRDSDNQPQHF.

The chain uses TRBV6-6 and TRBJ1-4, with 8 bases that match TRBD1. Germline CDR1 reads MNHNY; CDR2 reads SVGAGI (reference sequence). CDR3 length: 15 amino acids. V lost 2 bases, J lost 7 bases, and 6 bases stayed unmatched. As DNA, the CDR3 is TGTGCCAGCAGTTACAACGGACAGGGTGGTGAAAAACTGTTTTTT. Residues: CASSYNGQGGEKLFF.

This clone was recorded a few times. The rearrangement uses TRBV6-5 and TRBJ1-1; 7 nucleotides align to TRBD1. The germline CDR1 and CDR2 sequences are MNHEY and SVGAGI. CDR3 size: 13 residues. V trimming: 6 bases; J trimming: 4 bases; junction bases outside the gene matches: 5. The CDR3 loop is CASRRTGATEAFF. The CDR3 bases are TGTGCCAGCAGGCGTACAGGGGCCACTGAAGCTTTCTTT.

The chain links TRBV6-6 to TRBJ1-3; 10 nucleotides line up with TRBD1. Germline lookup yields CDR1 MNHNY and CDR2 SVGAGI (reference sequence). The V and J ends lost 6 bases and 0 bases, in that order; junction bases with no gene match: 2. The CDR3 spans 15 residues. The CDR3 sequence is CASRGDRGSGNTIYF. The CDR3 nucleotides read TGTGCCAGCAGGGGGGACAGGGGCTCTGGAAACACCATATATTTT.

The chain couples TRBV5-8 to TRBJ2-2; maybe TRBD1 (5 bases). Germline-derived CDR1 and CDR2 are SGHTS and YDEGEE. V lost 2 bases to trimming and J lost 4 bases, with 12 bases between them. This CDR3 is 15 amino acids long. The CDR3 is CASSFPGFATGELFF. CDR3 nucleotide sequence: TGTGCCAGCAGCTTCCCAGGGTTCGCCACCGGGGAGCTGTTTTTT.

V and J are TRBV7-2 and TRBJ2-7; D is undetermined. The CDR3 totals 14 residues. The germline gives CDR1 SGHTA, CDR2 FQGNSA. The germline V and J ends were trimmed by 5 bases and 2 bases, with 13 bases remaining between them. CDR3 sequence reads: CASSGRRAAYEQYF. The CDR3, as DNA: TGTGCCAGCAGCGGCCGAAGGGCAGCCTACGAGCAGTACTTC.